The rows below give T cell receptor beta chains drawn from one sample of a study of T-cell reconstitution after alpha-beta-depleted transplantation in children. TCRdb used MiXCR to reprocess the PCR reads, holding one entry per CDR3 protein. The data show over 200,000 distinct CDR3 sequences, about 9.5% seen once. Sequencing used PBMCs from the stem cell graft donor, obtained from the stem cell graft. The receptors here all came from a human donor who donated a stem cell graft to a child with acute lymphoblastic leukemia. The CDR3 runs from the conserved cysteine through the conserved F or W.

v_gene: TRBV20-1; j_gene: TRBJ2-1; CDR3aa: CSARAASGGNEQFF
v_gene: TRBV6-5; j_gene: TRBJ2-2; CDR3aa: CASSYFPSGGPTGELFF
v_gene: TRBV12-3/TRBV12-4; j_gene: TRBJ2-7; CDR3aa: CASSSGQGSFSYEQYF
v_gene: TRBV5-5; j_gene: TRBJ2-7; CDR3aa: CASSTDRHQAYEQYF
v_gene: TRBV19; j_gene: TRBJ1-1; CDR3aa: CASSIFAFGYTEAFF
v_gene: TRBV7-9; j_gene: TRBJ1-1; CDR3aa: CASSGPLGQMNTEAFF
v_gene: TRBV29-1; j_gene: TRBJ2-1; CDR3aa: CSVDVGGSYNEQFF
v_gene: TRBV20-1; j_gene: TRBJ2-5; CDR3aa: CSAKNSRGRRETQYF
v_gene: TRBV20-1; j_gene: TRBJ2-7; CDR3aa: CSAPTTSYEQYF
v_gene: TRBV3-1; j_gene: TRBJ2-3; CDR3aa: CASSLRGPSTDTQYF
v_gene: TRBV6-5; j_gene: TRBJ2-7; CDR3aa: CASSYSWDRTYEQYF
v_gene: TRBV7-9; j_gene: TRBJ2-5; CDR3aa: CASRPGLAGQETQYF
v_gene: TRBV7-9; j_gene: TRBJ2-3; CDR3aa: CASSPWADTQYF
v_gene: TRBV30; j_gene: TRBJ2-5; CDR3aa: CAWSVSTGRETQYF
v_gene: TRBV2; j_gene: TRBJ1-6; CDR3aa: CASSDPILGTYNSPLHF
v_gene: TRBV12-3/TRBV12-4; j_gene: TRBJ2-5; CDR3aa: CASSLIRGETQYF
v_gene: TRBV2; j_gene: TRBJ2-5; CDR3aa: CASSETGIPGETQYF
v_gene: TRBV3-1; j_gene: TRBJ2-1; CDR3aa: CASSQGDPGNEQFF
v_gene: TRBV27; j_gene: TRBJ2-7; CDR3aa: CASSLSSDSYEQYF
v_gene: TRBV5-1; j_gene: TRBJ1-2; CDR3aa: CASSFRGSDGYTF
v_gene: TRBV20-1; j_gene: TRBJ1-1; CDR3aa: CSARSGGAGTEAFF
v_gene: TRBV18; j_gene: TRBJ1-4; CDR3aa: CASSPPGTTNEKLFF
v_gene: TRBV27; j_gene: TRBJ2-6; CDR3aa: CASAISSGANVLTF
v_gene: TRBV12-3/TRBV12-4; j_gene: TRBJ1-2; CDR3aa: CASTPGDRGLYGYTF
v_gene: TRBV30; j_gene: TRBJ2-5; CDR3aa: CACHRRGAQETQYF
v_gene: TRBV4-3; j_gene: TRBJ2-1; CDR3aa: CASSQEVRGGNEQFF
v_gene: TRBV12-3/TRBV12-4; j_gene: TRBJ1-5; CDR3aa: CASSFFGRHQPQHF
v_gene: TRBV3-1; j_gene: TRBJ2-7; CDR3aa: CASSRWSGGGLGEQYF
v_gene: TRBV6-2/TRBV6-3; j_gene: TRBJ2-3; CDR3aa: CASSYSESTDTQYF
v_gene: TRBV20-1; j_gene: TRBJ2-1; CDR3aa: CSAADPGTSYNEQFF
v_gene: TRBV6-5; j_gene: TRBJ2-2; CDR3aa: CASSYGQLLGELFF
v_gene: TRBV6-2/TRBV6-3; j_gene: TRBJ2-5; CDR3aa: CASSYQGRARRGAQYF
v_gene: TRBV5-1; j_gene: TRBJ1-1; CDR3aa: CASSRVTGQATEVFF
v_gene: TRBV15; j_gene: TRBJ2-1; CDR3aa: CATSRDAGGHNEQFF
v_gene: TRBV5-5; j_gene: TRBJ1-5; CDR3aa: CASSLEASEQPQHF
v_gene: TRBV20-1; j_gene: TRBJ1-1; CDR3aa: CSAKKPSNTEAFF
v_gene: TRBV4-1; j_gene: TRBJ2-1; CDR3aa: CASTWGESSYNEQFF
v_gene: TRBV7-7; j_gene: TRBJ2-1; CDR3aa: CASSLETGYNEQFF
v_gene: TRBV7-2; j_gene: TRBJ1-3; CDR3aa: CASSLGPSPGNTIYF
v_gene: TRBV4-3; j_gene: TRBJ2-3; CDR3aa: CASSQEDRATDTQYF
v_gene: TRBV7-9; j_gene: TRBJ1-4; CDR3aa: CASSFHPTLTTNEKLFF